The entry that follows covers one TCR beta chain sequence. Trimming took 3 bases from V and 0 from J, leaving 15 bases between them. This CDR3 is built from 17 residues. From germline, CDR1 is LNHDA and CDR2 SQIVND (reference sequence). This record comes from a study of blood T cell repertoires in COVID-19. Study at large: Acute and convalescent COVID-19 samples came from the United States, Italy and Spain. Sources were T cells, B-cell-depleted T cells, or PBMCs; the material itself was cDNA or gDNA.

Original processing notes: Reference gene primer amplification gave nucleated cell count estimates. Libraries were prepared by immunoSEQ multiplex PCR; TCRdb keeps only in-frame clonotypes and omits some of them. The D gene and trimming were derived from the DNA, and the V and J assignments and clone size from that table. The repertoire has roughly 140,000 clones, approximately 78% of them found once; the top ten carry approximately 4.1%. This chain joins TRBV19 and TRBJ1-5, with a possible D match to TRBD1 (5 bases). The clonotype originates from a woman at least 80 years old with acute or convalescent COVID-19. Material for sequencing was peripheral blood. CDR3 in DNA: TGTGCCAGTAGTATCCAGGGTAACTATTATAGCAATCAGCCCCAGCATTTT. This gives the protein CASSIQGNYYSNQPQHF.